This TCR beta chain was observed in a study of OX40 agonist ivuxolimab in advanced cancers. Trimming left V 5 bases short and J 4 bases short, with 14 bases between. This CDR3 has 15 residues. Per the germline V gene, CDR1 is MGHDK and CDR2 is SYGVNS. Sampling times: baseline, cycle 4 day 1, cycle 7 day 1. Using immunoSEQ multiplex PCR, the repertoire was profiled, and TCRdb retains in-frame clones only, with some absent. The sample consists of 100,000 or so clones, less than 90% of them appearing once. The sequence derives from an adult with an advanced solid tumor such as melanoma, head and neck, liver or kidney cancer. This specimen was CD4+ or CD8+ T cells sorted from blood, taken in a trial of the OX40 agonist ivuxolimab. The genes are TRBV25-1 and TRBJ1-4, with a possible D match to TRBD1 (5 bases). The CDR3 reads CASSPNRGFNEKLFF. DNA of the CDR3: TGTGCCAGCAGTCCTAATCGGGGGTTTAATGAAAAACTGTTTTTT.